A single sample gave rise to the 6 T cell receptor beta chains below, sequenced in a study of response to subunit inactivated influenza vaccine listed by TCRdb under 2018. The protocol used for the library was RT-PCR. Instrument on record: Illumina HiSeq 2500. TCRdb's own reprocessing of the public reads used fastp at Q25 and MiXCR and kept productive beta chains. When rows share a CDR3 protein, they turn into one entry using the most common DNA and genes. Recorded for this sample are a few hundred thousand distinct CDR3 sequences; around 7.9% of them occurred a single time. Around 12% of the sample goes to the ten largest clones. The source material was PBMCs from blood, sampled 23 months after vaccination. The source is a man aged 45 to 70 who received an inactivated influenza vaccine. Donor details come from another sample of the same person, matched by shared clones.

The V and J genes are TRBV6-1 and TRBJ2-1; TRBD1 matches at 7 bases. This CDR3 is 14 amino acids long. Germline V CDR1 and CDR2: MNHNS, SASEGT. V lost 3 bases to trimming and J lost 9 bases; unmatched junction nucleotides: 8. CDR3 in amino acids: CASSEGTGVGEQFF. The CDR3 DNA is TGTGCCAGCAGTGAGGGAACAGGGGTCGGTGAGCAGTTCTTC.

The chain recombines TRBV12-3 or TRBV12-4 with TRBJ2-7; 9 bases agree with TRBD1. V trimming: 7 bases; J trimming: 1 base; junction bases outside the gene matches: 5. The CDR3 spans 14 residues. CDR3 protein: CASNTGTGSYEQYF. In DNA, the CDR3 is TGTGCCAGCAATACCGGGACAGGGTCCTACGAGCAGTACTTC.

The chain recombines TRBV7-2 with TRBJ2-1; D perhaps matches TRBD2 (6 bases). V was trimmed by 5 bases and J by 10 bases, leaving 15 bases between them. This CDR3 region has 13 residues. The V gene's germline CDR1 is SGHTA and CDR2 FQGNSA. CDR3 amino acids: CASSPRSAGEQFF. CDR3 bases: TGTGCCAGCAGCCCCCGTAGCGCGGGAGAGCAGTTCTTC.

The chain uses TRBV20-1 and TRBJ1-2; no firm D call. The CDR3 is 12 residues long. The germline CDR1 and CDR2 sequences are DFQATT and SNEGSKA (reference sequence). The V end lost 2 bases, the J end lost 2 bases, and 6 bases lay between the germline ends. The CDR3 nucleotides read TGCAGTGCTAGACTGATAAACTATGGCTACACCTTC. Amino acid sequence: CSARLINYGYTF.

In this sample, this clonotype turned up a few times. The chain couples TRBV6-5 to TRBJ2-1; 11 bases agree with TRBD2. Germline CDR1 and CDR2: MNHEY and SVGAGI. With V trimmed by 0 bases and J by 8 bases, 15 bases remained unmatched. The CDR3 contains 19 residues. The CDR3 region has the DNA TGTGCCAGCAGTTACTCGAGTTCACTAGCGGGAGCGAAGGGGGATGAGCAGTTCTTC. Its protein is CASSYSSSLAGAKGDEQFF.

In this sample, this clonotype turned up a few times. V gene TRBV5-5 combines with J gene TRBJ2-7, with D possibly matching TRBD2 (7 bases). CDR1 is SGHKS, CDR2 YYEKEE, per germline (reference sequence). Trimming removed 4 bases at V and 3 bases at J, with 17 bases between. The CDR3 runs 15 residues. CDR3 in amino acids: CASSLGGGQNYEQYF. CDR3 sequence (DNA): TGTGCCAGCAGCCTGGGAGGGGGGCAGAACTACGAGCAGTACTTC.